This is a list of T cell receptor beta chains from one sample in a study of identical twins. One entry per CDR3 protein results from TCRdb running MiXCR on the 5' RACE reads. In the table there are 1.5 million or so distinct CDR3 sequences, about 31% of which are singletons. Input material: cord blood. Receptor source: a newborn girl in good health. The CDR3 runs from the conserved cysteine through the conserved F or W. D genes are given only for firm matches.

TRBD1	TRBV29-1	CSVPGGFFGYGYTF
-	TRBV27	CASSTNRRPPYEQYF
-	TRBV12-3/TRBV12-4	CASSLAPEGGRAFF
-	TRBV7-9	CASSFKGDYGYTF
-	TRBV27	CASSLLRQGGDDEQFF
-	TRBV9	CASSPAGTPNYGYTF
TRBD1	TRBV6-5	CATTQDRALPLHF
-	TRBV5-1	CASSLEGFEGYTF
TRBD2	TRBV20-1	CSAQTSGRYNEQFF
TRBD2	TRBV3-1	CASSPLWAGVRNEQFF
TRBD1	TRBV7-9	CASSPDRIWNTEAFF